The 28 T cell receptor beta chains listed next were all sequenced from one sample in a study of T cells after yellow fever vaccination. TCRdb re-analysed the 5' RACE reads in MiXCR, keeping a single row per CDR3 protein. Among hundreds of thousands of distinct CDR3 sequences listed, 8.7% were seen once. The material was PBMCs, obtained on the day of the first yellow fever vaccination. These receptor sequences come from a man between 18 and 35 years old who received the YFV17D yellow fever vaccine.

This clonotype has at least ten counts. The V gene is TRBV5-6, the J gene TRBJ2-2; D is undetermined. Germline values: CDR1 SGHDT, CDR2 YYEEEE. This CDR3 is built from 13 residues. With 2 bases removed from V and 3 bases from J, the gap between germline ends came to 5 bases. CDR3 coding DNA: TGTGCCAGCAGCTTACGGGACACCGGGGAGCTGTTTTTT. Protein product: CASSLRDTGELFF.

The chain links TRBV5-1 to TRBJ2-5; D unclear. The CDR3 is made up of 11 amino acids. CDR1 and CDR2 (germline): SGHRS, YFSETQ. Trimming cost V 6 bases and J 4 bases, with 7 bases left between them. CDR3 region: CASKYSETQYF. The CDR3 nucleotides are TGCGCCAGCAAATACTCAGAGACCCAGTACTTC.

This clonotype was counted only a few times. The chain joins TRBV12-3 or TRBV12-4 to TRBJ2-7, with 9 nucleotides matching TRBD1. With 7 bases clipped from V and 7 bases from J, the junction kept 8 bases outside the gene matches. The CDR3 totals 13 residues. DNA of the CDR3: TGTGCCAGCACCCCCGGGACAGGGAGGGAGCAGTACTTC. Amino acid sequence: CASTPGTGREQYF.

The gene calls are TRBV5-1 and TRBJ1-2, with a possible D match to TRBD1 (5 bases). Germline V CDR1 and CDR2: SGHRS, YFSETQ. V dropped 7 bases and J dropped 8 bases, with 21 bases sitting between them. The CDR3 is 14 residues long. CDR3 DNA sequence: TGCGCCAGCCGGCCTCCGGAGGGACCCACGGGCTACACCTTC. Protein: CASRPPEGPTGYTF.

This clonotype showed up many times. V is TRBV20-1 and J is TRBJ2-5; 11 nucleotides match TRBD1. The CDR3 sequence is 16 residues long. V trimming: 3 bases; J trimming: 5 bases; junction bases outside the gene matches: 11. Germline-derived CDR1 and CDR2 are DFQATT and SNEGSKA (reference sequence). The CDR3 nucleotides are TGCAGTGCTAGGACGGGAGGACAGGGGGCTCGGGAGACCCAGTACTTC. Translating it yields CSARTGGQGARETQYF.

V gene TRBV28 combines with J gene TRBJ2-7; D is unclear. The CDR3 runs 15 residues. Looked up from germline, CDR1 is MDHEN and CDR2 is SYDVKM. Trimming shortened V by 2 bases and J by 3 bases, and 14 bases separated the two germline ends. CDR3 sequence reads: CASSLRDQSLYEQYV. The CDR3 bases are TGTGCCAGCAGTTTAAGAGACCAGAGCCTCTACGAGCAGTACGTC.

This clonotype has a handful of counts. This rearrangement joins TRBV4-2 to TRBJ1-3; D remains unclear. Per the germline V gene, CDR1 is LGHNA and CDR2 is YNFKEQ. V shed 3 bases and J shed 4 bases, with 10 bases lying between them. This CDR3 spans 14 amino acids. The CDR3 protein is CASSQEQYGNTIYF. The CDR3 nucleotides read TGTGCCAGCAGCCAGGAACAGTACGGAAACACCATATATTTT.

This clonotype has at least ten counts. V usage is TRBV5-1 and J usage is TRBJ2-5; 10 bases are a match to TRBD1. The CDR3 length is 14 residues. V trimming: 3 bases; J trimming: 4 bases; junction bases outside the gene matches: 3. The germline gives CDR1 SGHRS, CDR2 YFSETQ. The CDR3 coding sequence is TGCGCCAGCAGCTCGGGACAGGGGTTAGAGACCCAGTACTTC. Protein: CASSSGQGLETQYF.

The CDR3 sequence: CASSRGASTDTQYF. Written as DNA, the CDR3 is TGTGCCAGCAGCCGGGGGGCCAGCACAGATACGCAGTATTTT. This sequence joins TRBV7-9 and TRBJ2-3; perhaps TRBD2 as D (7 bases). With 5 bases removed from V and 0 bases from J, the gap between germline ends came to 9 bases. The germline V gene encodes CDR1 SEHNR and CDR2 FQNEAQ (reference sequence). The CDR3 runs to 14 residues.

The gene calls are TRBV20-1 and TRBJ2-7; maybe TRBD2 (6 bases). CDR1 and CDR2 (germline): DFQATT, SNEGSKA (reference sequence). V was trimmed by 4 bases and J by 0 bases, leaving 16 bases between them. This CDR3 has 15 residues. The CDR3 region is CSATLWGLSSYEQYF. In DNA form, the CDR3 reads TGCAGTGCTACCCTCTGGGGACTGAGCTCCTACGAGCAGTACTTC.

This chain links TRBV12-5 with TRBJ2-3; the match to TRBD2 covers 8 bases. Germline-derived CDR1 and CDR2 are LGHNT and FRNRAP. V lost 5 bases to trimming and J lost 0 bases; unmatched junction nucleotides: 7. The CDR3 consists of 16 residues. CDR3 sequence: CASGLLSGASTDTQYF. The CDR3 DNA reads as TGTGCTAGTGGTCTACTTAGCGGGGCTAGCACAGATACGCAGTATTTT.

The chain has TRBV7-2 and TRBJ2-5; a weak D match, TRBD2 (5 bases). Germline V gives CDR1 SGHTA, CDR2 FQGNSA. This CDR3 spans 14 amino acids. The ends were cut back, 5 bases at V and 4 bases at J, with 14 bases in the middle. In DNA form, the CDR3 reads TGTGCCAGCAGCCCGGGCCCACGGGGAGAGACCCAGTACTTC. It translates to CASSPGPRGETQYF.

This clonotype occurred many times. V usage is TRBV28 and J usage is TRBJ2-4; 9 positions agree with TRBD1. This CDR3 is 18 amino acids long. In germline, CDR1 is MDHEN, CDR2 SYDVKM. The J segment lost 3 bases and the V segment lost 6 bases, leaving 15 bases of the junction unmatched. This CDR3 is CASSPRPGTGSGKNIQYF. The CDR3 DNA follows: TGTGCCAGCAGCCCCCGTCCCGGGACAGGGTCGGGCAAAAACATTCAGTACTTC.

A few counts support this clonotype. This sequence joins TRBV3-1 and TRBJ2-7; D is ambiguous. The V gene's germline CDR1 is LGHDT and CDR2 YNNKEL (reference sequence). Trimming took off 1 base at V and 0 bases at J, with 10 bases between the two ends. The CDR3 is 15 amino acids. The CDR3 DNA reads TGTGCCAGCAGCCAAGTGAGTTCGAGCTCCTACGAGCAGTACTTC. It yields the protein CASSQVSSSSYEQYF.

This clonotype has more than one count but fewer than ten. DNA for the CDR3: TGCAGTGCTAGATCCGGGGCCACAGATACGCAGTATTTT. It translates to CSARSGATDTQYF. V and J are TRBV20-1 and TRBJ2-3; tentatively, D is TRBD1 or TRBD2 (5 bases each). CDR1 and CDR2 from the germline V gene are DFQATT and SNEGSKA (reference sequence). The CDR3 is made up of 13 amino acids. V shed 2 bases and J shed 2 bases, with 8 bases lying between them.

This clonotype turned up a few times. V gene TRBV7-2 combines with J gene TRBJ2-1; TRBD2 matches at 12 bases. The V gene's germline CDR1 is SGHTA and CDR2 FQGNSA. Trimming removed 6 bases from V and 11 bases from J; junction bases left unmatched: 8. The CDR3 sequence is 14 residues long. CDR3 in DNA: TGTGCCAGCAGATCCGGGACTAGCGGGCCAAAGCAGTTCTTC. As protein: CASRSGTSGPKQFF.

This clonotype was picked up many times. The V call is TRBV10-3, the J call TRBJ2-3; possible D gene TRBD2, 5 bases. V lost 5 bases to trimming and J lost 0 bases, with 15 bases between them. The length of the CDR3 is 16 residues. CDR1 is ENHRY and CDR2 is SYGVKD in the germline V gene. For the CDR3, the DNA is TGTGCCATCAGTCAAGCGGCAGGCTCAAGCACAGATACGCAGTATTTT. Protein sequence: CAISQAAGSSTDTQYF.

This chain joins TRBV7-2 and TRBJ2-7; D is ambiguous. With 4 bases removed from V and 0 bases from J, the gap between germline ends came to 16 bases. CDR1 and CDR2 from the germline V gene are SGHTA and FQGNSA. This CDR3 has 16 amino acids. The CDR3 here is CASSSIEDAASYEQYF. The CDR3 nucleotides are TGTGCCAGCAGCTCTATCGAGGACGCCGCCTCCTACGAGCAGTACTTC.

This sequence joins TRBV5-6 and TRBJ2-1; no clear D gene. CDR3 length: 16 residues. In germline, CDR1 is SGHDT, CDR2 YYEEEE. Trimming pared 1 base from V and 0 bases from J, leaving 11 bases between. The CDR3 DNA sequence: TGTGCCAGCAGCTTGCGCGCCAGAAGCTCCTACAATGAGCAGTTCTTC. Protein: CASSLRARSSYNEQFF.

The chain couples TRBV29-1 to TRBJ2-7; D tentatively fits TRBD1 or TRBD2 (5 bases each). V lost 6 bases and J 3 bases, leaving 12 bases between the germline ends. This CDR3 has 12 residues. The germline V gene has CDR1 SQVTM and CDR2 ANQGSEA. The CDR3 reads CSVEGQVYEQYF. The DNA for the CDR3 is TGCAGCGTAGAGGGGCAGGTCTACGAGCAGTACTTC.

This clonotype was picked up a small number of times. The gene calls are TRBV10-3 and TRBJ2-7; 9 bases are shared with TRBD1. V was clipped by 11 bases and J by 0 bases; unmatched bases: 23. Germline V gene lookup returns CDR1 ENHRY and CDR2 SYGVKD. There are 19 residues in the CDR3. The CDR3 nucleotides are TGTGCCCCACGCTCCCCCCGGGACAGGGTTGGGTATGGCTCCTACGAGCAGTACGTC. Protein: CAPRSPRDRVGYGSYEQYV.

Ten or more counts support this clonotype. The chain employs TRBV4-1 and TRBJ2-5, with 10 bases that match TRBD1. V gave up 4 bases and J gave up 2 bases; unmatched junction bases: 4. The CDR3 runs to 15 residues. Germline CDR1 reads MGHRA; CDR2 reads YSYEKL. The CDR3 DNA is TGCGCCAGCAGCCGGACGGACAGGGGGCAAGAGACCCAGTACTTC. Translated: CASSRTDRGQETQYF.

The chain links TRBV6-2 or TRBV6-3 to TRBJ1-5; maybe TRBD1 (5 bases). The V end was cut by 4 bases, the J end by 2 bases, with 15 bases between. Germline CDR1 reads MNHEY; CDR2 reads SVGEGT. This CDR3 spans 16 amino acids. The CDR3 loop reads CASSSIRVIGNQPQHF. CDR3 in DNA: TGTGCCAGCAGTTCCATCAGGGTGATAGGCAATCAGCCCCAGCATTTT.

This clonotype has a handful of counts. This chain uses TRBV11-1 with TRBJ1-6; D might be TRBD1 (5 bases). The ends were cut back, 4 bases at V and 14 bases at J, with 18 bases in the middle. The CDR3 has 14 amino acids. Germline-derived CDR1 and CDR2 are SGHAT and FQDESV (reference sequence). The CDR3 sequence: CASSWGQPPASLHF. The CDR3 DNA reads TGTGCCAGCAGCTGGGGCCAGCCTCCGGCTTCCCTCCACTTT.

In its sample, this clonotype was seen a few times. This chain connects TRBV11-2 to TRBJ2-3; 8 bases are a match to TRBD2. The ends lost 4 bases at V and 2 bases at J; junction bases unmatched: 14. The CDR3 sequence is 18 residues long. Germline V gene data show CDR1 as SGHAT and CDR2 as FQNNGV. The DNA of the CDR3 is TGTGCCAGCAGCTCGAACCCGTTTGGGCGGGGGGCCACAGATACGCAGTATTTT. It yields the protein CASSSNPFGRGATDTQYF.

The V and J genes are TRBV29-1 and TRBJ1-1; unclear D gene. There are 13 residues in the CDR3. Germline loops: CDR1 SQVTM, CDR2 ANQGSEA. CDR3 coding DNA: TGCATCGTACGGGAGGGCGAGAACACTGAAGCTTTCTTT. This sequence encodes CIVREGENTEAFF.

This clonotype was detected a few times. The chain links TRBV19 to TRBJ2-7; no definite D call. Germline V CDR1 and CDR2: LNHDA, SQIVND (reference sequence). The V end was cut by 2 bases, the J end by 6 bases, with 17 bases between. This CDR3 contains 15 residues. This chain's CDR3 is CASSIPRPLKCEQYV. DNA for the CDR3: TGTGCCAGTAGTATACCCAGGCCGCTAAAGTGCGAGCAGTACGTC.

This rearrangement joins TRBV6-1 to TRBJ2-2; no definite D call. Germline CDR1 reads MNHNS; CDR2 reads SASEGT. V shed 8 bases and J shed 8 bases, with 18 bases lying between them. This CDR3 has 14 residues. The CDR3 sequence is CASSQPWQAGELFF. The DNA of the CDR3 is TGTGCCAGCTCCCAACCGTGGCAGGCGGGGGAGCTGTTTTTT.